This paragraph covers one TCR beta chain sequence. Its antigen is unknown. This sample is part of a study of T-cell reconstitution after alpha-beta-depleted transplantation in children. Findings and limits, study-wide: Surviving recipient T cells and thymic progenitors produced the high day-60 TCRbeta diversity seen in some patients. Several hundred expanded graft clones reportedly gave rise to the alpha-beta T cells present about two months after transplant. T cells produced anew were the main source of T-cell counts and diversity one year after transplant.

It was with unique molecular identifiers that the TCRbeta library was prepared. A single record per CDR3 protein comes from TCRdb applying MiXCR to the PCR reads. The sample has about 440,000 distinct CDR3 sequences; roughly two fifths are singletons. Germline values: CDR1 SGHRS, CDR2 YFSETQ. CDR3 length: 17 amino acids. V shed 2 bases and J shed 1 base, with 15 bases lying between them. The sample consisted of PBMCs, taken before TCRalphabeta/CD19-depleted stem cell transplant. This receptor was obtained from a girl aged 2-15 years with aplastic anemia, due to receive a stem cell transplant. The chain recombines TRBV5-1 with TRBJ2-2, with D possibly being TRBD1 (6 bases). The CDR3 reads CASSLTSGTQNTGELFF. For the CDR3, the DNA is TGCGCCAGCAGCTTAACTTCCGGGACACAGAACACCGGGGAGCTGTTTTTT.